These 20 T cell receptor beta chains came from one sample sequenced in a study of T cell responses to AZD1222 COVID-19 vaccine. Data came from immunoSEQ multiplex PCR; TCRdb stores just in-frame clones and leaves some out. Of approximately 90,000 clones listed, approximately 89% are singletons. This sample comprised peripheral blood, obtained on day 0 of AZD1222 vaccination. The source of these receptors is an adult in good health.

The chain combines TRBV4-2 with TRBJ2-1, with 14 bases identical to TRBD2. The CDR3 extends over 19 amino acids. Trimming took 3 bases from V and 1 from J; bases not matched to a gene: 8. CDR1 and CDR2 from the germline V gene are LGHNA and YNFKEQ. For the CDR3, the DNA is TGTGCCAGCAGCCATGGGACTAGCGGGAGTTCGGCGTCCTACAATGAGCAGTTCTTC. Translation: CASSHGTSGSSASYNEQFF.

The V and J genes are TRBV15 and TRBJ2-2; D may be TRBD1 or TRBD2 (7 bases each). The CDR3 sequence is 16 residues long. V was cut by 7 bases and J by 1 base, with 16 bases left in between. The germline gives CDR1 LNHNV, CDR2 YYDKDF (reference sequence). This chain's CDR3 is CATTREGAGNTGELFF. DNA of the CDR3: TGTGCCACCACTAGGGAGGGGGCTGGGAACACCGGGGAGCTGTTTTTT.

This clone is medium-sized within its sample. The CDR3 loop is CASRILDTEAFF. For the CDR3, the DNA is TGTGCCAGCAGAATCCTCGACACTGAAGCTTTCTTT. The chain uses TRBV5-6 and TRBJ1-1; no reliable D call. Trimming stripped 5 bases from V and 3 bases from J, with 8 bases between. This CDR3 is 12 amino acids long. Per the germline V gene, CDR1 is SGHDT and CDR2 is YYEEEE.

This rearrangement joins TRBV27 to TRBJ2-3, with D unresolved. CDR1 and CDR2 (germline): MNHEY, SMNVEV (reference sequence). The CDR3 is made up of 15 amino acids. With 6 bases removed from V and 1 base from J, the gap between germline ends came to 14 bases. CDR3 in amino acids: CASSPMIGGTDTQYF. CDR3 DNA: TGTGCCAGCAGCCCAATGATCGGAGGCACAGATACGCAGTATTTT.

V usage is TRBV2 and J usage is TRBJ1-1; D gene unclear. The CDR3 has 14 residues. Trimming took 2 bases from V and 6 from J, leaving 13 bases between them. The germline gives CDR1 SNHLY, CDR2 FYNNEI. The CDR3 here is CASSEREGSAEAFF. The CDR3 DNA reads as TGTGCCAGCAGTGAAAGAGAGGGTTCGGCTGAAGCTTTCTTT.

This chain links TRBV5-5 with TRBJ1-1; D might be TRBD1 (5 bases). This CDR3 has 14 amino acids. From germline, CDR1 is SGHKS and CDR2 YYEKEE (reference sequence). V was shortened by 0 bases and J by 5 bases, with 11 bases between the two germline ends. The CDR3 is CASSLGHGGTEAFF. CDR3 nucleotide sequence: TGTGCCAGCAGCTTGGGCCATGGGGGGACTGAAGCTTTCTTT.

The chain joins TRBV7-2 to TRBJ2-6, with 9 bases fitting TRBD2. Trimming cost V 0 bases and J 0 bases; bases outside gene matches: 12. This CDR3 contains 21 residues. CDR1 is SGHTA and CDR2 is FQGNSA in the germline V gene. The CDR3 region has the DNA TGTGCCAGCAGCTTAGCGTCTGGTTTGCTAGCGGGACTCTCTGGGGCCAACGTCCTGACTTTC. Protein product: CASSLASGLLAGLSGANVLTF. Filled out from reference TRBV7-2 and TRBJ2-6, the complete variable domain reads GAGVSQSPSNKVTEKGKDVELRCDPISGHTALYWYRQSLGQGLEFLIYFQGNSAPDKSGLPSDRFSAERTGGSVSTLTIQRTQQEDSAVYLCASSLASGLLAGLSGANVLTFGAGSRLTVL.

The V gene is TRBV7-8, the J gene TRBJ2-5; D is possibly TRBD1 (6 bases). Germline V gene lookup returns CDR1 SGHVS and CDR2 FQNEAQ. This CDR3 has 15 residues. V lost 1 base and J lost 8, with 17 bases in between. The CDR3 DNA sequence: TGTGCCAGCAGCTTAGTAAGGGGGAACAAGAATACCCAGTACTTC. Its protein product is CASSLVRGNKNTQYF. Variable domain in full (rest from reference TRBV7-8 and TRBJ2-5): GAGVSQSPRYKVAKRGQDVALRCDPISGHVSLFWYQQALGQGPEFLTYFQNEAQLDKSGLPSDRFFAERPEGSVSTLKIQRTQQEDSAVYLCASSLVRGNKNTQYFGPGTRLLVL.

The V and J genes are TRBV10-3 and TRBJ2-3; 12 nucleotides match TRBD2. This CDR3 contains 17 residues. Per the germline V gene, CDR1 is ENHRY and CDR2 is SYGVKD. Unmatched junction bases numbered 9, after V lost 3 bases and J lost 5 bases. The CDR3 nucleotides are TGTGCCATCAGTGACCCAAGACTAGCGGGGGAGGGAGATACGCAGTATTTT. This translates into CAISDPRLAGEGDTQYF.

The V and J genes are TRBV6-6 and TRBJ2-2; D not resolved. The ends were cut back, 6 bases at V and 2 bases at J, with 7 bases in the middle. Germline V lookup: CDR1 MNHNY, CDR2 SVGAGI (reference sequence). The CDR3 is 13 amino acids. CDR3 region: CASRDKNTGELFF. The CDR3 DNA reads TGTGCCAGCAGGGATAAAAACACCGGGGAGCTGTTTTTT.

The chain uses TRBV4-3 and TRBJ1-2; 8 nucleotides align to TRBD1. Germline V gene data show CDR1 as LGHNA and CDR2 as YSLEER. The length of the CDR3 is 17 residues. V shed 1 base, J shed 2 bases, and the junction held 9 bases outside the gene matches. The CDR3 nucleotides read TGCGCCAGCAGCCAAGCGCTACGACAGGGGATCAACTATGGCTACACCTTC. Its translation: CASSQALRQGINYGYTF.

The genes are TRBV6-5 and TRBJ1-1, with no clear D. V lost 4 bases and J lost 4, with 13 bases in between. Per the germline V gene, CDR1 is MNHEY and CDR2 is SVGAGI. This CDR3 comprises 14 residues. The CDR3 coding sequence is TGTGCCAGCAGTTCTGCAGGCAGTATCACTGAAGCTTTCTTT. Translating gives CASSSAGSITEAFF.

This clone has a single count. The chain joins TRBV6-1 to TRBJ1-1, with 9 bases fitting TRBD1. Germline CDR1 and CDR2: MNHNS and SASEGT. With 5 bases clipped from V and 6 bases from J, the junction kept 10 bases outside the gene matches. This CDR3 comprises 15 residues. This CDR3 is CASSNQQGARAEAFF. Here the CDR3 DNA reads TGTGCCAGCAGTAACCAACAGGGGGCTAGGGCTGAAGCTTTCTTT.

V gene TRBV29-1 combines with J gene TRBJ1-2, with unresolved D. The germline V gene has CDR1 SQVTM and CDR2 ANQGSEA. The CDR3 is 11 residues long. V was cut by 4 bases and J by 2 bases, with 5 bases left in between. DNA for the CDR3: TGCAGCGTTGGGTCCAACTATGGCTACACCTTC. Its protein is CSVGSNYGYTF. The full variable domain, completed using reference TRBV29-1 and TRBJ1-2, is SAVISQKPSRDICQRGTSLTIQCQVDSQVTMMFWYRQQPGQSLTLIATANQGSEATYESGFVIDKFPISRPNLTFSTLTVSNMSPEDSSIYLCSVGSNYGYTFGSGTRLTVV.

This chain connects TRBV21-1 to TRBJ2-5; the D segment call TRBD2 is taken from the table without a DNA check. TRBV21-1 is a documented pseudogene. CDR3 length: 20 amino acids. The CDR3 reads CASSKCGTSGRMGPGETQYF. The CDR3 DNA sequence: TGTGCCAGCAGCAAGTGTGGGACTAGCGGGAGGATGGGTCCAGGAGAGACCCAGTACTTC.

A note on this clone: The junction departs from germline at one end; a sequencing error may be responsible. V gene TRBV11-2 combines with J gene TRBJ1-2; 7 nucleotides line up with TRBD1. The germline V gene has CDR1 SGHAT and CDR2 FQNNGV. The CDR3 sequence is 15 residues long. CDR3 residues: CASSLVTVTLGTVHF. Written as DNA, the CDR3 is TGTGCCAGCAGCTTAGTCACTGTGACCCTCGGGACAGTTCACTTC.

The rearrangement joins TRBV28 to TRBJ1-1, with D possibly matching TRBD1 (5 bases). V shed 6 bases and J shed 0 bases, with 14 bases lying between them. Germline V lookup: CDR1 MDHEN, CDR2 SYDVKM. The CDR3 contains 15 residues. CDR3 bases: TGTGCCAGCAGACCCTACGACAGAATGAACACTGAAGCTTTCTTT. It codes for CASRPYDRMNTEAFF.

The chain has TRBV11-2 and TRBJ1-2; weak D call: TRBD1 (6 bases). The CDR3 contains 14 residues. Trimming took off 0 bases at V and 5 bases at J, with 10 bases between the two ends. The germline CDR1 and CDR2 sequences are SGHAT and FQNNGV. CDR3 nucleotide sequence: TGTGCCAGCAGCTTAGAGGGGGCTTCGTATGGCTACACCTTC. Its protein product is CASSLEGASYGYTF.

CDR3 in DNA: TGTGCCAGCAGTATGAGCTCTGGGGCCAACGTCCTGACTTTC. Encoded protein: CASSMSSGANVLTF. The V and J genes are TRBV27 and TRBJ2-6; D gene ambiguous. The germline V gene encodes CDR1 MNHEY and CDR2 SMNVEV (reference sequence). This CDR3 is built from 14 residues. Trimming shortened V by 5 bases and J by 0 bases, and 5 bases separated the two germline ends.

This clone occurred once. The CDR3 sequence is CASRGIAGVEQFF. The CDR3 DNA reads as TGTGCCTCTCGGGGGATAGCGGGAGTTGAGCAGTTCTTC. The rearrangement links TRBV30 to TRBJ2-1; 9 bases match TRBD2. The V gene's germline CDR1 is GTSNPN and CDR2 SVGIG (reference sequence). CDR3 length: 13 residues. V shed 7 bases, J shed 9 bases, and the junction held 10 bases outside the gene matches.